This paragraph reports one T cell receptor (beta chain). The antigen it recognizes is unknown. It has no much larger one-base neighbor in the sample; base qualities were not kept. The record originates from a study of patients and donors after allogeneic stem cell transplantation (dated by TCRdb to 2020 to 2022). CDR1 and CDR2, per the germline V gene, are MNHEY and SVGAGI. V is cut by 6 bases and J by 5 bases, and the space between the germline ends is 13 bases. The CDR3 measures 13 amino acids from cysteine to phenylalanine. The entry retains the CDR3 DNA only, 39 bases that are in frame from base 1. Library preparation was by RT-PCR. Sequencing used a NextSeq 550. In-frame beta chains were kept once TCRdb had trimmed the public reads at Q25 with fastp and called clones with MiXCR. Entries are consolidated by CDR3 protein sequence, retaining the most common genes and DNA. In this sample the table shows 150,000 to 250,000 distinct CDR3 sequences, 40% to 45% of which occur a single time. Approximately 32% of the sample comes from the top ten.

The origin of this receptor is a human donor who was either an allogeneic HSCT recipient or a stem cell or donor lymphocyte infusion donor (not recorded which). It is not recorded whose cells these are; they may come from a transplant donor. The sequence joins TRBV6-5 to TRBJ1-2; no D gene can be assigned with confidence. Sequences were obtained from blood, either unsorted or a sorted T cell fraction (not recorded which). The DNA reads TGTGCCAGCAGCCCTGCTAGGGATTATGGCTACACCTTC. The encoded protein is CASSPARDYGYTF.